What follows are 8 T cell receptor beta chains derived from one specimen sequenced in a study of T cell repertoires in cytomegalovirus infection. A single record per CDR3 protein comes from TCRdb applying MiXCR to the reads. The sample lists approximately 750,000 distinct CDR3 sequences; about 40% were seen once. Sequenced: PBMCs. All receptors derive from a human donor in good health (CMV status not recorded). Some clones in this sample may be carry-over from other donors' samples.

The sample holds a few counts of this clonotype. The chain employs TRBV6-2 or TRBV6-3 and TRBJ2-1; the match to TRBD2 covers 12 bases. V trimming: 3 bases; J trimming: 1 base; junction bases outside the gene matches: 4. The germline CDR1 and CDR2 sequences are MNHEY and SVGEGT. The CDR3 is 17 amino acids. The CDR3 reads CASSYFLAGGSYNEQFF. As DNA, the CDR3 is TGTGCCAGCAGTTATTTTCTAGCGGGAGGGTCCTACAATGAGCAGTTCTTC.

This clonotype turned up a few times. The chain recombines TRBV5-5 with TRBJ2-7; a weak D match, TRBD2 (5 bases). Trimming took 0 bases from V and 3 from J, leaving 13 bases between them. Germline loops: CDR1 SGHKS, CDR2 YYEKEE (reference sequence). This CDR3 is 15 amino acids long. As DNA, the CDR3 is TGTGCCAGCAGCTTGGCAGTAGCGTTTGGCTACGAGCAGTACTTC. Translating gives CASSLAVAFGYEQYF.

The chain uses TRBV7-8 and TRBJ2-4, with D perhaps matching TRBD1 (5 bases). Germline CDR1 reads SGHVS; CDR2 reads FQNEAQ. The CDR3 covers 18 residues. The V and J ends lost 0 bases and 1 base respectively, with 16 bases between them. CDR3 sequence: CASSLAGRAGKAKNIQYF. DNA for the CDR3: TGTGCCAGCAGCTTAGCGGGTCGGGCAGGGAAGGCCAAAAACATTCAGTACTTC.

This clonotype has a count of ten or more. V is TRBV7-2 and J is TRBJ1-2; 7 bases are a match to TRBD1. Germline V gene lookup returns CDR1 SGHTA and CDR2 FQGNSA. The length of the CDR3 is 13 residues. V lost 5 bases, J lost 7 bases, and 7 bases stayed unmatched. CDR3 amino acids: CASSRDRVRGYTF. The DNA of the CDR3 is TGTGCCAGCAGCCGCGACAGGGTACGTGGCTACACCTTC.

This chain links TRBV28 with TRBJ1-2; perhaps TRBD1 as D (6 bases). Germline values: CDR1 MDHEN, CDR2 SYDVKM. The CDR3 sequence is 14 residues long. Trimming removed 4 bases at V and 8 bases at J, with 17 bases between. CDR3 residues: CASSYPGALRGYTF. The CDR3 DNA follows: TGTGCCAGCAGTTACCCGGGGGCTTTGAGGGGCTACACCTTC.

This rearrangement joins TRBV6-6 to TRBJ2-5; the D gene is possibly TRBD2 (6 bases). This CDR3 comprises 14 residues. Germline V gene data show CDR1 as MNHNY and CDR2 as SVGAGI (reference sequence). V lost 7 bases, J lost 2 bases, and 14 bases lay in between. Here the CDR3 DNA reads TGTGCCAGCAAATCCATGGGACTGCAAGAGACCCAGTACTTC. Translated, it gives CASKSMGLQETQYF.

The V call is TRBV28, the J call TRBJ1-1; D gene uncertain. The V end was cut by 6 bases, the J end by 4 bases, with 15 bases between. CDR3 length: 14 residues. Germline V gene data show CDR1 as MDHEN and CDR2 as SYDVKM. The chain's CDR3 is CASSSGFGSTEAFF. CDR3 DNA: TGTGCCAGCAGCTCAGGATTTGGTAGCACTGAAGCTTTCTTT.

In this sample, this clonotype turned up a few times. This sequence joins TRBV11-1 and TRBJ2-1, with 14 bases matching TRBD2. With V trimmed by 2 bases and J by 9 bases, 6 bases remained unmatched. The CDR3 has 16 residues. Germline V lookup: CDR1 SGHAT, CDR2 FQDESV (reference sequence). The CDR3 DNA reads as TGTGCCAGCAGCTTATTTGGGACTAGCGGGAGCACTGAGCAGTTCTTC. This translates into CASSLFGTSGSTEQFF.